A single sample gave rise to the 15 T cell receptor beta chains below, sequenced in a study of OX40 agonist ivuxolimab in advanced cancers. Clones were read by immunoSEQ multiplex PCR, and TCRdb kept only the in-frame ones, dropping some. The sample includes some 67,000 clones, about 80% of them seen just once. The source was CD4+ or CD8+ T cells sorted from blood, collected in a trial of the OX40 agonist ivuxolimab. Source of these receptors: an adult with an advanced solid tumor such as melanoma, head and neck, liver or kidney cancer.

The V gene is TRBV28, the J gene TRBJ1-5; 7 positions agree with TRBD1. V gave up 5 bases and J gave up 2 bases; unmatched junction bases: 12. The CDR3 spans 17 residues. Germline V gene lookup returns CDR1 MDHEN and CDR2 SYDVKM. DNA of the CDR3: TGTGCCAGCAGTCTCCTCAGGACAGGCAGAGGCAATCAGCCCCAGCATTTT. It codes for CASSLLRTGRGNQPQHF. The variable domain in full, with the rest retrieved from reference TRBV28 and TRBJ1-5, is DVKVTQSSRYLVKRTGEKVFLECVQDMDHENMFWYRQDPGLGLRLIYFSYDVKMKEKGDIPEGYSVSREKKERFSLILESASTNQTSMYLCASSLLRTGRGNQPQHFGDGTRLSIL.

The chain joins TRBV6-1 to TRBJ1-4; D is perhaps TRBD1 (5 bases). Trimming stripped 2 bases from V and 5 bases from J, with 12 bases between. Germline values: CDR1 MNHNS, CDR2 SASEGT. The CDR3 contains 15 residues. CDR3 amino acids: CASSEIGAANEKLFF. Written as DNA, the CDR3 is TGTGCCAGCAGTGAAATCGGGGCCGCGAATGAAAAACTGTTTTTT.

Concerning this clone itself: The junction differs from germline at one of its ends, possibly a read error. The rearrangement uses TRBV7-6 and TRBJ2-1; the match to TRBD2 covers 9 bases. Germline values: CDR1 SGHVS, CDR2 FNYEAQ. This CDR3 spans 15 amino acids. The CDR3 sequence is CASSLAGISYNEQFF. The CDR3 nucleotides are TGTGCCAGCAGCCTAGCGGGGATCTCCTACAATGAGCAGTTCTTC. Full variable domain (outside the CDR3, taken from reference TRBV7-6 and TRBJ2-1): GAGVSQSPRYKVTKRGQDVALRCDPISGHVSLYWYRQALGQGPEFLTYFNYEAQQDKSGLPNDRFSAERPEGSISTLTIQRTEQRDSAMYRCASSLAGISYNEQFFGPGTRLTVL.

This chain connects TRBV28 to TRBJ2-3; D call uncertain. CDR1 is MDHEN and CDR2 is SYDVKM in the germline V gene. The V end lost 5 bases, the J end lost 2 bases, and 5 bases lay between the germline ends. The CDR3 spans 12 residues. CDR3 sequence (DNA): TGTGCCAGCAGTGAGGTCACAGATACGCAGTATTTT. This translates into CASSEVTDTQYF.

The chain carries TRBV18 and TRBJ1-1, with D unclear. This CDR3 has 13 residues. The germline CDR1 and CDR2 sequences are KGHSH and LQKENI. The germline V and J ends were trimmed by 6 bases and 0 bases, with 8 bases remaining between them. Written as DNA, the CDR3 is TGTGCCAGCTCCACAGCAATGAACACTGAAGCTTTCTTT. Amino acids: CASSTAMNTEAFF.

This chain uses TRBV28 with TRBJ1-6; D not certain. The CDR3 has 12 residues. Germline values: CDR1 MDHEN, CDR2 SYDVKM. The ends were cut back, 3 bases at V and 9 bases at J, with 6 bases in the middle. CDR3: CASSFPFSPLHF. CDR3 nucleotide sequence: TGTGCCAGCAGTTTTCCGTTTTCACCCCTCCACTTT.

The chain is built from TRBV6-5 and TRBJ1-2, with D tentatively TRBD1 (6 bases). The germline CDR1 and CDR2 sequences are MNHEY and SVGAGI. There are 16 residues in the CDR3. Trimming took off 4 bases at V and 6 bases at J, with 21 bases between the two ends. The CDR3 here is CASSLDHRGGLNGYTF. Written as DNA, the CDR3 is TGTGCCAGCAGTTTAGACCACCGGGGGGGGCTGAATGGCTACACCTTC.

The rearrangement joins TRBV28 to TRBJ2-7; possibly TRBD2 for D (6 bases). Trimming shortened V by 6 bases and J by 3 bases, and 15 bases separated the two germline ends. The CDR3 has 14 amino acids. Germline V gives CDR1 MDHEN, CDR2 SYDVKM. As DNA, the CDR3 is TGTGCCAGCAGCCCCGGCGGAGGGGTCTACGAGCAGTACGTC. It translates to CASSPGGGVYEQYV.

This chain joins TRBV7-6 and TRBJ2-2; 11 nucleotides agree with TRBD2. From germline, CDR1 is SGHVS and CDR2 FNYEAQ. Unmatched junction bases numbered 14, after V lost 5 bases and J lost 0 bases. This CDR3 comprises 20 residues. The CDR3 nucleotides read TGTGCCAGCAGCCGGACGACGGCTACTAGCGGGGGTTCGAACACCGGGGAGCTGTTTTTT. Translation gives CASSRTTATSGGSNTGELFF.

The chain links TRBV7-2 to TRBJ2-1; 7 nucleotides agree with TRBD2. The CDR3 totals 15 residues. The V segment lost 3 bases and the J segment 7 bases; nucleotides outside the gene matches: 9. From germline, CDR1 is SGHTA and CDR2 FQGNSA. The CDR3 bases are TGTGCCAGCAGCTTCGCGGGGAGGGGAGGGAATGAGCAGTTCTTC. This sequence encodes CASSFAGRGGNEQFF. Supplemented by reference TRBV7-2 and TRBJ2-1, the full variable domain reads GAGVSQSPSNKVTEKGKDVELRCDPISGHTALYWYRQSLGQGLEFLIYFQGNSAPDKSGLPSDRFSAERTGGSVSTLTIQRTQQEDSAVYLCASSFAGRGGNEQFFGPGTRLTVL.

V and J are TRBV28 and TRBJ1-1; unclear D gene. Trimming stripped 2 bases from V and 0 bases from J, with 16 bases between. The CDR3 spans 17 residues. Germline CDR1 and CDR2: MDHEN and SYDVKM. CDR3 amino acids: CASSLGAARDMNTEAFF. The CDR3 DNA sequence: TGTGCCAGCAGTTTAGGAGCGGCCCGAGATATGAACACTGAAGCTTTCTTT.

V gene TRBV18 combines with J gene TRBJ2-7; D remains ambiguous. CDR3 length equals 14 residues. The V end lost 3 bases, the J end lost 3 bases, and 12 bases lay between the germline ends. Germline CDR1 reads KGHSH; CDR2 reads LQKENI. CDR3 residues: CASSPPSPLYEQYF. CDR3 coding DNA: TGTGCCAGCTCACCCCCGTCCCCGCTCTACGAGCAGTACTTC. The entire variable domain, with the rest obtained from reference TRBV18 and TRBJ2-7, is as follows: NAGVMQNPRHLVRRRGQEARLRCSPMKGHSHVYWYRQLPEEGLKFMVYLQKENIIDESGMPKERFSAEFPKEGPSILRIQQVVRGDSAAYFCASSPPSPLYEQYFGPGTRLTVT.

The chain carries TRBV6-1 and TRBJ1-4; 9 bases agree with TRBD1. With 3 bases clipped from V and 14 bases from J, the junction kept 7 bases outside the gene matches. The CDR3 length is 13 residues. CDR1 is MNHNS and CDR2 is SASEGT in the germline V gene. DNA of the CDR3: TGTGCCAGCAGTGACGGACAGGGGACGGGGCTGTTTTTT. Its protein product is CASSDGQGTGLFF.

The chain is built from TRBV6-1 and TRBJ1-3, with unresolved D. V lost 1 base to trimming and J lost 7 bases, with 2 bases between them. CDR1 and CDR2 (germline): MNHNS, SASEGT. The CDR3 is 11 amino acids. CDR3 nucleotide sequence: TGTGCCAGCAGTGAAGGGAACACCATATATTTT. Translating it yields CASSEGNTIYF.

The V gene is TRBV28, the J gene TRBJ1-2; TRBD1 aligns across 7 bases. This CDR3 has 16 amino acids. J lost 7 bases, V lost 2 bases, and 13 bases had no gene match. Germline CDR1 and CDR2: MDHEN and SYDVKM. This chain's CDR3 is CASSLRAGGEVGGYTF. In DNA, the CDR3 is TGTGCCAGCAGTTTAAGGGCAGGGGGAGAGGTGGGTGGCTACACCTTC.